There are many counts of the clone carrying this T cell receptor beta chain. What it binds is unknown. This sample was taken from a study of T cells in Graves' hyperthyroidism and ophthalmopathy. Whole-study context: Peripheral blood was drawn at first diagnosis, prior to all treatment. Points from the study as a whole: A median roughly six months before onset, the model predicted ophthalmopathy.

In germline, CDR1 is MDHEN, CDR2 SYDVKM. The CDR3 consists of 15 residues. V was trimmed by 2 bases and J by 2 bases, leaving 10 bases between them. The diagnostic basis comprised clinical symptoms, serum thyroxine and TRAb, thyroid ultrasound and orbital computed tomography. The blood sample was taken at first hyperthyroidism diagnosis, before any ophthalmopathy symptoms. The investigators amplified TCR beta CDR3 regions from RNA transcripts. With the HTBI primer set, the TCR CDR3 went through a first round of RT-PCR. TCRdb recomputed calls from the multiplex PCR reads with MiXCR, one row per CDR3 protein. The repertoire holds about 270,000 distinct CDR3 sequences, with 20% to 25% as singletons.

This receptor was identified in a man aged 40-55 years with Graves' hyperthyroidism that later progressed to Graves' ophthalmopathy. The sequencing input was blood. The genes are TRBV28 and TRBJ1-5, with D uncertain. The DNA of the CDR3 is TGTGCCAGCAGTTTAACGACGTGGGGCAATCAGCCCCAGCATTTT. Encoded protein: CASSLTTWGNQPQHF.